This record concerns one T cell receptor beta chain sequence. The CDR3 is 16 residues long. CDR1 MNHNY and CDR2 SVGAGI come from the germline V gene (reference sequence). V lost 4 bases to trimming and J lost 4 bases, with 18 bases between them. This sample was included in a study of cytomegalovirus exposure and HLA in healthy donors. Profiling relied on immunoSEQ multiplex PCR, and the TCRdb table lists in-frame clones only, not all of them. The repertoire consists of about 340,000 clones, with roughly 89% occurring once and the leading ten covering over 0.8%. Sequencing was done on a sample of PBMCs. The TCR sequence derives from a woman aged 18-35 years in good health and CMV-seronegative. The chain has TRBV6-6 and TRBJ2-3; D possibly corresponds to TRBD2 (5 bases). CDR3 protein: CASSLGVRAAADTQYF. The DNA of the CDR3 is TGTGCCAGCAGTTTGGGCGTGAGGGCAGCGGCAGATACGCAGTATTTT.